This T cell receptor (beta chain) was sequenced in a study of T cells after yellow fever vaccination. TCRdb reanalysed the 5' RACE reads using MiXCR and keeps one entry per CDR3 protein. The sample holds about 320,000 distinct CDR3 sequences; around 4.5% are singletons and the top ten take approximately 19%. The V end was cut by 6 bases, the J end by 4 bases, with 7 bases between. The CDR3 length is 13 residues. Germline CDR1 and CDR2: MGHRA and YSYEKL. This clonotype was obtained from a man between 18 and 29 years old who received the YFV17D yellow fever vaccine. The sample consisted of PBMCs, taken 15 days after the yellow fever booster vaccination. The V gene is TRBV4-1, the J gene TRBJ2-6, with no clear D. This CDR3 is CASRQSGANVLTF. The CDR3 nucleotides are TGCGCCAGCAGACAGTCCGGGGCCAACGTCCTGACTTTC.